These 4 T cell receptor beta chains came from one sample sequenced in a study of cytomegalovirus exposure and HLA in healthy donors. PCR amplification relied on 60 Vbeta primers (plus 13 Jbeta primers). Sequenced by immunoSEQ multiplex PCR; TCRdb stores in-frame clones only, minus some. The sample shows 180,000 or so clones, 9.5% of them seen only once. Sequenced input: PBMCs. All receptors come from a woman in her twenties or thirties in good health and CMV-seropositive.

This chain links TRBV29-1 with TRBJ2-3, with D unresolved. Trimming shortened V by 6 bases and J by 1 base, and 14 bases separated the two germline ends. Per the germline V gene, CDR1 is SQVTM and CDR2 is ANQGSEA. The CDR3 sequence is 14 residues long. CDR3 sequence: CSVGRGYGTDTQYF. The CDR3 nucleotides are TGCAGCGTAGGAAGAGGCTATGGCACAGATACGCAGTATTTT.

The chain carries TRBV13 and TRBJ1-1; D unclear. This CDR3 has 12 residues. Trimming removed 2 bases from V and 2 bases from J, with 3 bases in between. CDR1 PRHDT and CDR2 FYEKMQ come from the germline V gene (reference sequence). The CDR3 reads CASSLLNTEAFF. The DNA for the CDR3 is TGTGCCAGCAGCTTATTAAACACTGAAGCTTTCTTT.

J is TRBJ1-1 and V is TRBV5-1; D possibly corresponds to TRBD1 (6 bases). Germline assignment: CDR1 SGHRS and CDR2 YFSETQ. The germline V and J ends were trimmed by 6 bases and 9 bases, with 18 bases remaining between them. The length of the CDR3 is 13 residues. The CDR3 sequence is CASNVERGPQAFF. The CDR3 DNA follows: TGCGCCAGCAACGTAGAGCGGGGGCCACAAGCTTTCTTT.

The chain has TRBV29-1 and TRBJ2-3; D possibly corresponds to TRBD2 (6 bases). CDR1 is SQVTM and CDR2 is ANQGSEA in the germline V gene. CDR3 length: 12 residues. V was trimmed by 7 bases and J by 5 bases, leaving 13 bases between them. The CDR3 DNA follows: TGCAGCGAGGTGGAGGGGCAAGATACGCAGTATTTT. The encoded protein is CSEVEGQDTQYF.